This TCR beta chain is drawn from a study of T cell repertoires in aging, cancer and after chemotherapy. Whole-study context: Donor ages fell into six groups from 30 or younger up to 70 or older. Study-wide results and caveats: In cancer patients, declining TCR diversity with age involved lost richness and lost evenness. Hematological cancer patients had lymphoid organ infiltration that may impair thymic emigration or T cell expansion.

Peripheral blood genomic DNA, not sorted cells or RNA, was the template. This clonotype appeared a few times. Its antigen is currently unknown. Rearranged V-D-J TRB sequences were amplified with a mixed TRB-A/B primer pool. A single record per CDR3 protein comes from TCRdb applying MiXCR to the multiplex PCR reads. This table has around 8,800 distinct CDR3 sequences, roughly a quarter appearing once. V lost 1 base and J lost 1; bases outside the gene matches: 9. From germline, CDR1 is SGHAT and CDR2 FQNNGV. The length of the CDR3 is 18 residues. The J gene is TRBJ2-3, the V gene TRBV11-2; 9 bases match TRBD2. The TCR comes from a human donor with a blood cancer. The donor label of this sample is uncertain. Sequenced material: blood. This CDR3 is CASSLVFSGSSRTDTQYF. The CDR3 DNA sequence: TGTGCCAGCAGCTTAGTGTTTAGCGGGAGCTCTCGCACAGATACGCAGTATTTT.